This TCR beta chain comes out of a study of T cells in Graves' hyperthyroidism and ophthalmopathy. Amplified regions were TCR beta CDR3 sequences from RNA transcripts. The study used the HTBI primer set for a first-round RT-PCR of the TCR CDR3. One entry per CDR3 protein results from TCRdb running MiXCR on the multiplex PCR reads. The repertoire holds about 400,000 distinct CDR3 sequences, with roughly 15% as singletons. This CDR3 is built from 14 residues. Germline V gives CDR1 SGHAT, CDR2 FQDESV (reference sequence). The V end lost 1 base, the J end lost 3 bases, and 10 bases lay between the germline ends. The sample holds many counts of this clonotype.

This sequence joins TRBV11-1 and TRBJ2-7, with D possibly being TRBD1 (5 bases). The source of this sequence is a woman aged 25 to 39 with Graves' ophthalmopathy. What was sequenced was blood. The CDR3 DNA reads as TGTGCCAGCAGCTTAGGGGGCAGATTCTACGAGCAGTACTTC. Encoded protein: CASSLGGRFYEQYF.